The 23 T cell receptor beta chains given below trace back to one sample, sequenced in a study of blood T cell repertoires in COVID-19. TCRdb's copy holds only in-frame clones and misses some; the assay was immunoSEQ multiplex PCR. This table has 75,000 to 90,000 clones, 70% to 90% appearing once. Material for sequencing was peripheral blood. The receptors stem from a human donor in a cohort sampled during active COVID-19.

The chain is built from TRBV4-3 and TRBJ2-2; D unclear. The CDR3 sequence is 14 residues long. CDR1 LGHNA and CDR2 YSLEER come from the germline V gene. The germline V and J ends were trimmed by 0 bases and 2 bases, with 4 bases remaining between them. The CDR3 DNA is TGCGCCAGCAGCCAAGAGAGCAACACCGGGGAGCTGTTTTTT. Translated: CASSQESNTGELFF.

This rearrangement joins TRBV18 to TRBJ1-2; a weak D match, TRBD1 (6 bases). CDR3 length: 15 amino acids. Trimming took 6 bases from V and 4 from J, leaving 18 bases between them. Germline V gene sequence: CDR1 KGHSH, CDR2 LQKENI. Here the CDR3 reads CASSSNRDNGYGYTF. The CDR3 DNA reads TGTGCCAGCTCCTCAAACAGGGATAATGGCTATGGCTACACCTTC. Using reference TRBV18 and TRBJ1-2 for the parts outside the CDR3, the full variable domain is NAGVMQNPRHLVRRRGQEARLRCSPMKGHSHVYWYRQLPEEGLKFMVYLQKENIIDESGMPKERFSAEFPKEGPSILRIQQVVRGDSAAYFCASSSNRDNGYGYTFGSGTRLTVV.

The chain combines TRBV18 with TRBJ2-1, with D tentatively TRBD2 (6 bases). Germline CDR1 KGHSH, CDR2 LQKENI. V lost 3 bases, J lost 10 bases, and 22 bases lay in between. This CDR3 region has 16 residues. CDR3 DNA sequence: TGTGCCAGCTCACCTGGACTAATTGATACTCAGAGCGAGCAGTTCTTC. This encodes CASSPGLIDTQSEQFF.

The chain uses TRBV7-8 and TRBJ1-5; maybe TRBD1 (5 bases). Trimming removed 1 base from V and 0 bases from J, with 7 bases in between. The CDR3 is 15 amino acids. Germline-derived CDR1 and CDR2 are SGHVS and FQNEAQ. This chain's CDR3 is CASSLGGDSNQPQHF. CDR3 nucleotide sequence: TGTGCCAGCAGCTTAGGGGGGGATAGCAATCAGCCCCAGCATTTT.

The chain recombines TRBV2 with TRBJ2-7; TRBD1 matches 10 bases. Losses at the gene ends were 6 bases for V and 3 bases for J; bases not matched to a gene: 5. This CDR3 spans 14 amino acids. Per the germline V gene, CDR1 is SNHLY and CDR2 is FYNNEI. CDR3 region: CASSTGTGVYEQYF. The CDR3 DNA follows: TGTGCCAGCAGCACCGGGACAGGGGTCTACGAGCAGTACTTC.

This chain links TRBV3-1 (or the pseudogene TRBV3-2) with TRBJ2-1; the D gene is possibly TRBD1 (6 bases). The CDR3 is made up of 15 amino acids. The V gene lost 4 bases and the J gene lost 2 bases, with 12 bases spanning the gap. Per the germline V gene, CDR1 is LGHDT and CDR2 is YNNKEL (reference sequence). CDR3 loop: CASSLNDRTYNEQFF. The CDR3 coding sequence is TGTGCCAGCAGCCTCAACGACAGGACCTACAATGAGCAGTTCTTC.

The CDR3 here is CASSPVGTSGSYEQYF. The CDR3 DNA is TGTGCCAGCAGTCCGGTCGGGACTAGCGGCTCCTACGAGCAGTACTTC. The gene calls are TRBV28 and TRBJ2-7, with 11 bases that match TRBD2. CDR3 length equals 16 residues. Unmatched junction bases numbered 6, after V lost 5 bases and J lost 0 bases. In germline, CDR1 is MDHEN, CDR2 SYDVKM.

The chain combines TRBV2 with TRBJ1-1; a possible D gene is TRBD1 (6 bases). The germline CDR1 and CDR2 sequences are SNHLY and FYNNEI. V was cut by 4 bases and J by 0 bases, with 9 bases left in between. This CDR3 has 14 amino acids. As DNA, the CDR3 is TGTGCCAGCAGTGGACAGGCCTTGAACACTGAAGCTTTCTTT. Amino acids: CASSGQALNTEAFF.

The gene calls are TRBV9 and TRBJ2-5; 10 nucleotides line up with TRBD2. Germline lookup yields CDR1 SGDLS and CDR2 YYNGEE. The length of the CDR3 is 15 residues. The ends lost 3 bases at V and 1 base at J; junction bases unmatched: 3. The DNA for the CDR3 is TGTGCCAGCAGCGGTAGCGGGAGGCCCCAAGAGACCCAGTACTTC. Protein sequence: CASSGSGRPQETQYF.

The gene calls are TRBV30 and TRBJ1-2, with 11 bases lining up with TRBD1. Germline CDR1 and CDR2: GTSNPN and SVGIG (reference sequence). The junction had 11 bases not matched to a gene; V was cut back by 4 bases and J by 4 bases. CDR3 length: 16 residues. CDR3 DNA: TGTGCCTGGATCACCTTTCGGGGGACAGGGGGCTATGGCTACACCTTC. Protein: CAWITFRGTGGYGYTF.

The V call is TRBV6-5, the J call TRBJ2-2; a weak D match, TRBD1 (5 bases). V lost 7 bases and J lost 7, with 16 bases in between. The V gene's germline CDR1 is MNHEY and CDR2 SVGAGI. The CDR3 runs 14 residues. In DNA form, the CDR3 reads TGTGCCAGCACAAGAAGCAGGGTTAACGGGGAGCTGTTTTTT. Translated, it gives CASTRSRVNGELFF.

CDR3 sequence: CASSLLTGLKFF. The DNA of the CDR3 is TGTGCCAGCAGCCTACTGACAGGGTTGAAGTTCTTC. This chain joins TRBV7-8 and TRBJ2-1; 7 positions agree with TRBD1. Germline assignment: CDR1 SGHVS and CDR2 FQNEAQ. The CDR3 extends over 12 amino acids. V lost 5 bases to trimming and J lost 14 bases; unmatched junction nucleotides: 9.

The sample holds one count of this clone. The V and J genes are TRBV4-1 and TRBJ1-2; maybe TRBD1 (6 bases). V was trimmed by 0 bases and J by 5 bases, leaving 13 bases between them. This CDR3 has 15 amino acids. The V gene's germline CDR1 is MGHRA and CDR2 YSYEKL. CDR3 sequence reads: CASSQDFGGPYGYTF. CDR3 nucleotides: TGCGCCAGCAGCCAAGATTTCGGGGGGCCATATGGCTACACCTTC.

This chain uses TRBV25-1 with TRBJ1-6; the D is unclear. V was trimmed by 3 bases and J by 7 bases, leaving 13 bases between them. The CDR3 consists of 15 residues. Germline V lookup: CDR1 MGHDK, CDR2 SYGVNS. Here the CDR3 DNA reads TGTGCCAGCAGTGACCCTGGACGGGGAAATTCACCCCTCCACTTT. This translates into CASSDPGRGNSPLHF. Drawing the rest from reference TRBV25-1 and TRBJ1-6, the complete variable domain is EADIYQTPRYLVIGTGKKITLECSQTMGHDKMYWYQQDPGMELHLIHYSYGVNSTEKGDLSSESTVSRIRTEHFPLTLESARPSHTSQYLCASSDPGRGNSPLHFGNGTRLTVT.

This chain connects TRBV18 to TRBJ2-7; TRBD1 agrees at 7 bases. This CDR3 has 15 residues. Losses at the gene ends were 2 bases for V and 2 bases for J; bases not matched to a gene: 6. Per the germline V gene, CDR1 is KGHSH and CDR2 is LQKENI. The CDR3 spells CASSPTTGNTYEQYF. DNA of the CDR3: TGTGCCAGCTCACCAACGACAGGGAATACCTACGAGCAGTACTTC.

V usage is TRBV2 and J usage is TRBJ1-2, with D unresolved. This CDR3 contains 14 residues. V lost 4 bases, J lost 4 bases, and 13 bases lay in between. Germline loops: CDR1 SNHLY, CDR2 FYNNEI. CDR3 in DNA: TGTGCCAGCAGTGCTAGTCCAAGACCCTATGGCTACACCTTC. Its translation is CASSASPRPYGYTF.

The genes are TRBV13 and TRBJ2-7; D call uncertain. CDR1 PRHDT and CDR2 FYEKMQ come from the germline V gene (reference sequence). The V gene lost 6 bases and the J gene lost 2 bases, with 8 bases spanning the gap. The CDR3 loop spans 12 amino acids. The CDR3: CASSLGAYEQYF. The CDR3, as DNA: TGTGCCAGCAGTCTGGGCGCCTACGAGCAGTACTTC. Complete variable domain (other parts from reference TRBV13 and TRBJ2-7): AAGVIQSPRHLIKEKRETATLKCYPIPRHDTVYWYQQGPGQDPQFLISFYEKMQSDKGSIPDRFSAQQFSDYHSELNMSSLELGDSALYFCASSLGAYEQYFGPGTRLTVT.

In its sample, this clone was seen once. The chain couples TRBV19 to TRBJ1-5; D perhaps matches TRBD1 (5 bases). Germline CDR1 reads LNHDA; CDR2 reads SQIVND (reference sequence). Trimming shortened V by 4 bases and J by 5 bases, and 9 bases separated the two germline ends. The CDR3 is 13 residues long. The CDR3 sequence is CASSTGEDQPQHF. CDR3 nucleotides: TGTGCCAGTAGTACGGGGGAGGATCAGCCCCAGCATTTT. Complete variable domain (other parts from reference TRBV19 and TRBJ1-5): DGGITQSPKYLFRKEGQNVTLSCEQNLNHDAMYWYRQDPGQGLRLIYYSQIVNDFQKGDIAEGYSVSREKKESFPLTVTSAQKNPTAFYLCASSTGEDQPQHFGDGTRLSIL.

The chain couples TRBV7-8 to TRBJ1-5; D may be TRBD1 (5 bases). This CDR3 contains 15 residues. Germline CDR1 SGHVS, CDR2 FQNEAQ. V gave up 5 bases and J gave up 3 bases, with 14 bases separating them. CDR3 coding DNA: TGTGCCAGCAGCCTGGGGGGGACCTACAATCAGCCCCAGCATTTT. Encoded protein: CASSLGGTYNQPQHF. Based on the CDR3 plus reference TRBV7-8 and TRBJ1-5, the full variable domain is GAGVSQSPRYKVAKRGQDVALRCDPISGHVSLFWYQQALGQGPEFLTYFQNEAQLDKSGLPSDRFFAERPEGSVSTLKIQRTQQEDSAVYLCASSLGGTYNQPQHFGDGTRLSIL.

The chain uses TRBV6-5 and TRBJ2-1; 8 nucleotides match TRBD1. Germline V gene sequence: CDR1 MNHEY, CDR2 SVGAGI. V lost 2 bases to trimming and J lost 4 bases; unmatched junction nucleotides: 7. The CDR3 runs 16 residues. The CDR3 region is CASSYLRGQGYNEQFF. The CDR3 DNA follows: TGTGCCAGCAGTTACCTCAGGGGGCAGGGGTACAATGAGCAGTTCTTC.

The V and J genes are TRBV19 and TRBJ2-7, with a possible D match to TRBD1 (6 bases). The CDR3 length is 16 residues. Germline lookup yields CDR1 LNHDA and CDR2 SQIVND (reference sequence). The V end lost 1 base, the J end lost 0 bases, and 13 bases lay between the germline ends. The CDR3 nucleotides are TGTGCCAGTAGTATAGTTAGCAGGGGAAGCTCCTACGAGCAGTACTTC. Residues: CASSIVSRGSSYEQYF.

The chain couples TRBV7-2 to TRBJ2-5, with D tentatively TRBD1 (6 bases). The CDR3 spans 17 residues. Germline loops: CDR1 SGHTA, CDR2 FQGNSA. The V gene lost 0 bases and the J gene lost 4 bases, with 18 bases spanning the gap. In nucleotides, the CDR3 is TGTGCCAGCAGCTTAGCCTCCGTTACAGGGCTTGGAGAGACCCAGTACTTC. It specifies CASSLASVTGLGETQYF.

The chain recombines TRBV7-3 with TRBJ2-3; the D gene is possibly TRBD2 (5 bases). Germline values: CDR1 SGHTA, CDR2 FQGTGA. Trimming stripped 2 bases from V and 1 base from J, with 10 bases between. The CDR3 sequence is 15 residues long. The CDR3 DNA reads TGTGCCAGCAGCTTAGTTGCGGGCGGCACAGATACGCAGTATTTT. Amino acids: CASSLVAGGTDTQYF.